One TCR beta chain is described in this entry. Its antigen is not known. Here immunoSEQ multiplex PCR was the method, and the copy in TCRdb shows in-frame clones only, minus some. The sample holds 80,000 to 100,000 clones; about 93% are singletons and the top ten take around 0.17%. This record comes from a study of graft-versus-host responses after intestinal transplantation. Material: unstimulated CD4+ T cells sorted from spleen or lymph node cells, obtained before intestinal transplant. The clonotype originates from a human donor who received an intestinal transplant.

Here the CDR3 reads CASSLGQNGATDTQYF. The DNA for the CDR3 is TGTGCCAGTAGTCTCGGACAGAACGGGGCCACAGATACGCAGTATTTT. V is TRBV19 and J is TRBJ2-3; possible D gene TRBD1, 6 bases. The V end was cut by 5 bases, the J end by 2 bases, with 17 bases between. This CDR3 comprises 16 residues. Germline V gives CDR1 LNHDA, CDR2 SQIVND (reference sequence).